The entry below gives a single T cell receptor beta chain sequence along with its context. Study processing details: Amplification of reference gene primers was used by the study to estimate nucleated cell counts. The protocol was immunoSEQ multiplex PCR, while the TCRdb copy is restricted to in-frame clones and leaves out a portion. V and J calls and clone size are copied from that table; D and trimming were computed from the DNA. The data hold about 170,000 clones, with approximately 91% observed a single time. This sample is part of a study of blood T cell repertoires in COVID-19. In the study overall: PBMCs, B-cell-depleted T cells, or T cells were the source of the cDNA or gDNA that made up the material.

Enrolment of Seattle patients took place during active infection, and they were followed longitudinally. This CDR3 comprises 16 residues. Looked up from germline, CDR1 is WNHNN and CDR2 is SYGVQD (reference sequence). V dropped 4 bases and J dropped 0; count of bases not matched to a gene: 9. The chain carries TRBV10-1 and TRBJ2-7, with TRBD1 identical over 7 bases. The receptor comes from a man younger than 30 with COVID-19, enrolled during active disease. Sequencing input: peripheral blood. CDR3 amino acids: CASSVHTGAPSYEQYF. Written as DNA, the CDR3 is TGCGCCAGCAGTGTTCATACAGGGGCTCCCTCCTACGAGCAGTACTTC.